The table lists the clone carrying this T cell receptor beta chain with a count of one. These data are taken from a study of blood T cell repertoires in COVID-19. Turning to the study itself: The origin of the acute and convalescent COVID-19 samples was the United States, Italy and Spain. The analysed material was cDNA or gDNA that came from T cells, B-cell-depleted T cells, or PBMCs.

CDR1 is LNHDA, CDR2 SQIVND, per germline (reference sequence). Trimming at V came to 3 bases and at J to 3 bases, leaving 8 bases not matched to a gene. This CDR3 contains 15 residues. Self-reported history from a screening survey and questionnaire set each donor's cohort. The table came from immunoSEQ multiplex PCR; TCRdb's copy has only in-frame clones and leaves some out. The sample has around 430,000 clones, around nine tenths seen once. The sequencing input was PBMCs or T cells enriched from blood (not recorded which). The TCR sequence derives from a woman between 45 and 65 years old who had recovered from COVID-19. V usage is TRBV19 and J usage is TRBJ2-7, with 7 bases that match TRBD2. CDR3 DNA sequence: TGTGCCAGTAGTATCTCCCCTCGGGGGGTCTACGAGCAGTACTTC. It is translated as CASSISPRGVYEQYF.